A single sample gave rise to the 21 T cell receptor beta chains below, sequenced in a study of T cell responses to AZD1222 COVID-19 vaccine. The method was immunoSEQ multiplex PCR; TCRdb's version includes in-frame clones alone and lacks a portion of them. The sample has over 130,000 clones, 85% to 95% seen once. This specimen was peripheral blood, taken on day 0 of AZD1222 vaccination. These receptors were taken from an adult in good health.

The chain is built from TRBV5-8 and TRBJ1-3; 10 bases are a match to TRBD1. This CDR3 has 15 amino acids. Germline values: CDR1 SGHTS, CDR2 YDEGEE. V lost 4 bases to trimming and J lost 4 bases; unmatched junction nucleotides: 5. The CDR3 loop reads CASSGTGDPGNTIYF. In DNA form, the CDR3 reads TGTGCCAGCAGCGGGACAGGGGATCCAGGAAACACCATATATTTT.

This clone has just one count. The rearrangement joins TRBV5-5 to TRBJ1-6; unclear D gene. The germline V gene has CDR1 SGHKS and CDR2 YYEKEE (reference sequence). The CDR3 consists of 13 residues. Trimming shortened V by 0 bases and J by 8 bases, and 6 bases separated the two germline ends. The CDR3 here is CASSLGRDSPLHF. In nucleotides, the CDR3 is TGTGCCAGCAGCTTGGGGCGCGATTCACCCCTCCACTTT. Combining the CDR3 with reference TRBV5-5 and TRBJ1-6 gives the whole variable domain DAGVTQSPTHLIKTRGQQVTLRCSPISGHKSVSWYQQVLGQGPQFIFQYYEKEERGRGNFPDRFSARQFPNYSSELNVNALLLGDSALYLCASSLGRDSPLHFGNGTRLTVT.

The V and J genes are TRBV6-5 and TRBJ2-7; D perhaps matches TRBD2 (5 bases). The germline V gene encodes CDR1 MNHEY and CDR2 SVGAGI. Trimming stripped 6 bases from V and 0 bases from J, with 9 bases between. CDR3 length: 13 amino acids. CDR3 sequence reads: CASREVSSYEQYV. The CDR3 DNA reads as TGTGCCAGCAGGGAGGTGAGCTCCTACGAGCAGTACGTC.

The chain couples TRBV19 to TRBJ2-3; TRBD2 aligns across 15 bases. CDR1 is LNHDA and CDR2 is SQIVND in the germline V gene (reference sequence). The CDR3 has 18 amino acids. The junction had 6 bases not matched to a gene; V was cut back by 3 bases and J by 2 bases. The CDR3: CASSIMGLAGGLTDTQYF. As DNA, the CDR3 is TGTGCCAGTAGTATTATGGGACTAGCGGGGGGCCTCACAGATACGCAGTATTTT.

CDR3 sequence: CASIPGGQETQYF. CDR3 bases: TGTGCCAGCATCCCAGGAGGCCAAGAGACCCAGTACTTC. The chain links TRBV28 to TRBJ2-5, with a possible D match to TRBD2 (5 bases). CDR1 is MDHEN, CDR2 SYDVKM, per germline. CDR3 length: 13 amino acids. The V end lost 7 bases, the J end lost 1 base, and 10 bases lay between the germline ends. The whole variable domain, filled in from reference TRBV28 and TRBJ2-5, reads DVKVTQSSRYLVKRTGEKVFLECVQDMDHENMFWYRQDPGLGLRLIYFSYDVKMKEKGDIPEGYSVSREKKERFSLILESASTNQTSMYLCASIPGGQETQYFGPGTRLLVL.

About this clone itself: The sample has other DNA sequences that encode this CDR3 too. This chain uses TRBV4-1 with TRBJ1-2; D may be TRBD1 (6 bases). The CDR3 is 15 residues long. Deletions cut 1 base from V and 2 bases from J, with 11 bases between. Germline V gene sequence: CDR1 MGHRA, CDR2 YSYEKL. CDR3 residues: CASSQGTATNYGYTF. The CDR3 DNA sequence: TGCGCCAGCAGCCAAGGGACAGCCACCAACTATGGCTACACCTTC.

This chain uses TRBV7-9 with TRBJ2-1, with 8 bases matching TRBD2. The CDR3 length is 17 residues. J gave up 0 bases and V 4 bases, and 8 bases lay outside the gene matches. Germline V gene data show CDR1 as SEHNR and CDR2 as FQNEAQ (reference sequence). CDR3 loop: CASSSRLAPSSYNEQFF. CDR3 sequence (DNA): TGTGCCAGCAGCTCTCGACTAGCGCCGAGCTCCTACAATGAGCAGTTCTTC.

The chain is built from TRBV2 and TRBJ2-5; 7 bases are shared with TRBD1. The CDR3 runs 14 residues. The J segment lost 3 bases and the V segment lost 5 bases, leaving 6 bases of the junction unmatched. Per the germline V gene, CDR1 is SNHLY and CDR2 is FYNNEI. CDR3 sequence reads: CASSSRDSEETQYF. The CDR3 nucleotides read TGTGCCAGCAGTTCCAGGGACAGTGAAGAGACCCAGTACTTC.

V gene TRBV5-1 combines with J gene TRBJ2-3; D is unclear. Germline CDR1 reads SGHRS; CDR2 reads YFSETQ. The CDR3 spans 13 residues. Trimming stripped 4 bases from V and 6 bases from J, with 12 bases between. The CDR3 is CASSAGYSDTQYF. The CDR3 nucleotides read TGCGCCAGCAGCGCAGGATATTCGGATACGCAGTATTTT.

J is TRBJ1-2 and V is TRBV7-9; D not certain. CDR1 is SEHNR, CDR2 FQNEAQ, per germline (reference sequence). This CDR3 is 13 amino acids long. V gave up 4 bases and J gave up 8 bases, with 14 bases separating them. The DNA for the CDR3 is TGTGCCAGCAGCTCCGGGCTTCGGCCCGGCTACACCTTC. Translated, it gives CASSSGLRPGYTF.

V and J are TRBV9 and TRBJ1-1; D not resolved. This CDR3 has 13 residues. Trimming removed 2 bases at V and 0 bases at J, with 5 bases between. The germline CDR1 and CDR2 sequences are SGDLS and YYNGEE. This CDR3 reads CASSVSVNTEAFF. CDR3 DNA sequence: TGTGCCAGCAGCGTCTCAGTGAACACTGAAGCTTTCTTT.

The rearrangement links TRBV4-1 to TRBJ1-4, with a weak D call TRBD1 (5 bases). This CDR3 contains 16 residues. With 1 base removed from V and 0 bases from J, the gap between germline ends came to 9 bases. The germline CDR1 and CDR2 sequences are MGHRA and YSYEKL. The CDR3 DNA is TGCGCCAGCAGCCAAGTGTTGACAGCAACTAATGAAAAACTGTTTTTT. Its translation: CASSQVLTATNEKLFF.

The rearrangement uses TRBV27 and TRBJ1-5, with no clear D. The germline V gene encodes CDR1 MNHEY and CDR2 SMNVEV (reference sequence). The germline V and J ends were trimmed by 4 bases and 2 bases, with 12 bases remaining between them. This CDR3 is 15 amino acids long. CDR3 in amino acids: CASSYTNRGNQPQHF. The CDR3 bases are TGTGCCAGCAGTTACACCAATAGGGGCAATCAGCCCCAGCATTTT.

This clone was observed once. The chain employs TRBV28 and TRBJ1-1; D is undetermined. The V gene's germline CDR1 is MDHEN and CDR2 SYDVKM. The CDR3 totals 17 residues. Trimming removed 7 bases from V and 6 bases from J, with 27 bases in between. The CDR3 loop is CASTTSWARRWVPEAFF. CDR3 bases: TGTGCCAGCACCACCTCGTGGGCAAGGAGATGGGTACCTGAAGCTTTCTTT. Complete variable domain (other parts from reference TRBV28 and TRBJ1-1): DVKVTQSSRYLVKRTGEKVFLECVQDMDHENMFWYRQDPGLGLRLIYFSYDVKMKEKGDIPEGYSVSREKKERFSLILESASTNQTSMYLCASTTSWARRWVPEAFFGQGTRLTVV.

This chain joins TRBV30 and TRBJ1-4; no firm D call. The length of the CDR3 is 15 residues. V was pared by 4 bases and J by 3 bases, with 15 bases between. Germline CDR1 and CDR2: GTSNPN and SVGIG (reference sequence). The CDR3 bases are TGTGCCTGGAACCCGAAACAGTCCTCTAATGAAAAACTGTTTTTT. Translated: CAWNPKQSSNEKLFF.

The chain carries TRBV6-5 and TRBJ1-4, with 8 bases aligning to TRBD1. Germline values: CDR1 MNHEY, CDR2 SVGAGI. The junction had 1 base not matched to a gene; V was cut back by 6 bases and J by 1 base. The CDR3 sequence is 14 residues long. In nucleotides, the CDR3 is TGTGCCAGCAGGACAGGGGTAACTAATGAAAAACTGTTTTTT. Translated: CASRTGVTNEKLFF.

As DNA, the CDR3 is TGTGCCAGCAGCCCGAGGGGGCGCAGCTATACGGGAATCGAAGCTTTCTTT. Translation gives CASSPRGRSYTGIEAFF. The rearrangement joins TRBV11-2 to TRBJ1-1; 7 bases agree with TRBD1. CDR3 size: 17 residues. J lost 8 bases, V lost 5 bases, and 20 bases had no gene match. Germline assignment: CDR1 SGHAT and CDR2 FQNNGV.

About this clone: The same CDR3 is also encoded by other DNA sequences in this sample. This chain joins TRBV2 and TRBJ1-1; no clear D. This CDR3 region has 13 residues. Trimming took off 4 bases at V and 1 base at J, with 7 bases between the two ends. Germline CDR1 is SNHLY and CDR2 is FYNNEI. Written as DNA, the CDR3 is TGTGCCAGCAGTGGGGCCGGGAACACTGAAGCTTTCTTT. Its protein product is CASSGAGNTEAFF.

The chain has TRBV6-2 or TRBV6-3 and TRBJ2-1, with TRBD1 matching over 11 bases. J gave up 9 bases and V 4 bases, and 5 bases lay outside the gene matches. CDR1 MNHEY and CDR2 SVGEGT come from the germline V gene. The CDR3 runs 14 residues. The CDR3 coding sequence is TGTGCCAGCAGTTCGGGACAGGGGGTCAGTGAGCAGTTCTTC. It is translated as CASSSGQGVSEQFF.

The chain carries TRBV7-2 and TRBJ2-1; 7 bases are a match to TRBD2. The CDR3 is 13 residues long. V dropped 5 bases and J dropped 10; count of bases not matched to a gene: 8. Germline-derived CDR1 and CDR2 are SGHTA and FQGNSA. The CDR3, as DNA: TGTGCCAGCAGCGCCCGACTAGCCTTAGAGCAGTTCTTC. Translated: CASSARLALEQFF.

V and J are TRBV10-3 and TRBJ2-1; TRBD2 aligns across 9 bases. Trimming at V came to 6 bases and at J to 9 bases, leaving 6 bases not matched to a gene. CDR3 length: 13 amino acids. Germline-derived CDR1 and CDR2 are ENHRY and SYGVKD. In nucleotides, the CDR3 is TGTGCCATCAGCCCGGGACTAGCCGGTGAGCAGTTCTTC. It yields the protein CAISPGLAGEQFF.